This T cell receptor (beta chain) derives from a study of T cells after yellow fever vaccination. Study-wide results and limits: Peaking faster, on day 5 versus 15, the secondary response was nonetheless weaker. The CD4 compartment and the CD8 compartment contained a small share of clonotypes in common. Abundant clonotypes from the bulk population could have been carried over as contaminants into FACS-sorted repertoires.

This CDR3 has 13 amino acids. Germline loops: CDR1 MNHEY, CDR2 SMNVEV (reference sequence). V was shortened by 5 bases and J by 2 bases, with 7 bases between the two germline ends. TCRdb re-called the 5' RACE reads through MiXCR, storing one row per CDR3 protein. The table includes roughly 79,000 distinct CDR3 sequences, around 7.1% detected once. The table lists this clonotype with many counts. The target antigen is unknown. The sequences come from CD8+ T cells sorted from PBMCs, collected 10 to 11 days after the first yellow fever vaccination. The chain is built from TRBV27 and TRBJ1-5; D remains unclear. The clonotype originates from a man aged 18 to 30 who received the YFV17D yellow fever vaccine. The CDR3 DNA reads TGTGCCAGCAGTCTGAGAGGCAATCAGCCCCAGCATTTT. Amino acid sequence: CASSLRGNQPQHF.